This TCR beta chain was retrieved from a study of OX40 agonist ivuxolimab in advanced cancers. Study-wide context: Every 2 weeks, ivuxolimab was infused into the patients intravenously at between 0.01 and 10 mg/kg.

Patients who had autoimmune disease history or got systemic immunosuppression were left out. This CDR3 contains 14 residues. The V gene lost 0 bases and the J gene lost 3 bases, with 10 bases spanning the gap. CDR1 and CDR2 from the germline V gene are SGDLS and YYNGEE. Concerning this clone itself: Its target is not known.

Study-level results: Dosing at 0.1 to 3.0 mg/kg was accompanied by clonal expansion of CD4+ and CD8+ blood T cells by week 6.

TCRdb's copy holds only in-frame clones and misses some; the assay was immunoSEQ multiplex PCR. This sample has roughly 84,000 clones, with roughly 80% found just once. The chain combines TRBV9 with TRBJ2-7, with D perhaps being TRBD1 or TRBD2 (5 bases each). Source: CD4+ or CD8+ T cells sorted from blood, taken in a trial of the OX40 agonist ivuxolimab. The sequence was obtained from an adult with an advanced solid tumor such as melanoma, head and neck, liver or kidney cancer. CDR3 loop: CASSVGIGGYEQYF. CDR3 coding DNA: TGTGCCAGCAGCGTAGGCATTGGGGGCTACGAGCAGTACTTC.